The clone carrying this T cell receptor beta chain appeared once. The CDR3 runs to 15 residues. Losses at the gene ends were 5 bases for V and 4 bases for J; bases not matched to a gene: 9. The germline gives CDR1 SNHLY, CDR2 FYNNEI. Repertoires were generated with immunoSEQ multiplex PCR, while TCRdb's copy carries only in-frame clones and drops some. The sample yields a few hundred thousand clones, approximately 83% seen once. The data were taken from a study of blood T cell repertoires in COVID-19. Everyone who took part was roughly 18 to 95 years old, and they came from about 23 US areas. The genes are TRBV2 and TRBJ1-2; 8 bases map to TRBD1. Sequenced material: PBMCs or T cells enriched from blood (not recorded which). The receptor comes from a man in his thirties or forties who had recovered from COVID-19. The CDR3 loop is CASSPRGRGGYGYTF. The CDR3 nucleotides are TGTGCCAGCAGTCCCAGGGGGCGAGGGGGCTATGGCTACACCTTC.